The 8 T cell receptor beta chains below all came from one sample that was sequenced in a study of neurological immune-mediated disorders. TCRdb itself ran the 5' RACE reads through MiXCR, one entry per CDR3 protein. The sample records around 78,000 distinct CDR3 sequences, under 20% being singletons. Sequences were obtained from PBMCs. The source of these receptors is a woman in her forties in good health.

This clonotype was recorded many times. This chain links TRBV20-1 with TRBJ2-1, with 10 nucleotides matching TRBD2. The CDR3 extends over 15 amino acids. Germline-derived CDR1 and CDR2 are DFQATT and SNEGSKA (reference sequence). Trimming cost V 3 bases and J 5 bases; bases outside gene matches: 7. The CDR3 sequence is CSARTHSGGDNEQFF. DNA of the CDR3: TGCAGTGCTAGGACCCACAGCGGGGGGGACAATGAGCAGTTCTTC.

This clonotype has at least ten counts. The chain carries TRBV20-1 and TRBJ2-1, with TRBD2 identical over 7 bases. This CDR3 region has 15 residues. Unmatched junction bases numbered 4, after V lost 1 base and J lost 1 base. The germline CDR1 and CDR2 sequences are DFQATT and SNEGSKA (reference sequence). The CDR3 reads CSARAAGVSYNEQFF. The DNA for the CDR3 is TGCAGTGCTAGAGCTGCGGGGGTTTCCTACAATGAGCAGTTCTTC.

CDR3: CASSQGSGTNTEAFF. CDR3 in DNA: TGTGCCAGCAGCCAAGGATCCGGGACGAACACTGAAGCTTTCTTT. The chain couples TRBV3-1 to TRBJ1-1; D might be TRBD1 (5 bases). The V and J ends lost 1 base and 1 base respectively, with 10 bases between them. Germline loops: CDR1 LGHDT, CDR2 YNNKEL (reference sequence). This CDR3 comprises 15 residues.

This clonotype was found many times. The V gene is TRBV5-1, the J gene TRBJ2-5; TRBD1 is a possible D gene (7 bases). CDR3 size: 16 residues. Germline-derived CDR1 and CDR2 are SGHRS and YFSETQ. V lost 1 base and J lost 10, with 23 bases in between. The CDR3 sequence: CASSLRDSLPGEDQYF. CDR3 DNA sequence: TGCGCCAGCAGCTTGCGGGACAGCCTACCTGGGGAGGACCAGTACTTC. Based on the CDR3 plus reference TRBV5-1 and TRBJ2-5, the full variable domain is KAGVTQTPRYLIKTRGQQVTLSCSPISGHRSVSWYQQTPGQGLQFLFEYFSETQRNKGNFPGRFSGRQFSNSRSEMNVSTLELGDSALYLCASSLRDSLPGEDQYFGPGTRLLVL.

This clonotype appeared many times. This chain joins TRBV7-2 and TRBJ2-1, with D unresolved. Germline CDR1 reads SGHTA; CDR2 reads FQGNSA. Trimming left V 5 bases short and J 10 bases short, with 15 bases between. There are 13 residues in the CDR3. The CDR3 sequence is CASSRAAGSEQFF. The CDR3 DNA reads TGTGCCAGCAGCCGGGCCGCCGGCTCCGAGCAGTTCTTC.

This clonotype was detected many times. The genes are TRBV14 and TRBJ1-2; D possibly corresponds to TRBD1 (5 bases). There are 13 residues in the CDR3. CDR1 is SGHDN and CDR2 is FVKESK in the germline V gene. V lost 1 base and J lost 8, with 11 bases in between. CDR3 region: CASSQGGVRGYTF. DNA of the CDR3: TGTGCCAGCAGCCAAGGGGGCGTCCGGGGCTACACCTTC.

In its sample, this clonotype was seen many times. The chain combines TRBV6-5 with TRBJ2-1; 16 nucleotides line up with TRBD2. CDR1 and CDR2 from the germline V gene are MNHEY and SVGAGI. The CDR3 totals 17 residues. V shed 0 bases and J 10 bases; nucleotides not matched to a gene: 6. DNA for the CDR3: TGTGCCAGCAGTTACTCGGGGACTAGCGGGGGGGCCGGGGAGCAGTTCTTC. Translating it yields CASSYSGTSGGAGEQFF.

This clonotype was counted a few times. The gene calls are TRBV19 and TRBJ1-6, with D unclear. V shed 5 bases and J shed 4 bases, with 15 bases lying between them. The CDR3 sequence is 16 residues long. From germline, CDR1 is LNHDA and CDR2 SQIVND (reference sequence). CDR3 bases: TGTGCCAGTAGTCCTCGCGGCGGGTTTTATAATTCACCCCTCCACTTT. Protein: CASSPRGGFYNSPLHF.